A selection of T cell receptor beta chains follows, all from one sample in a study of T cell responses to AZD1222 COVID-19 vaccine. The method was immunoSEQ multiplex PCR; TCRdb's version includes in-frame clones alone and lacks a portion of them. The sample includes 65,000 to 85,000 clones, roughly 85% of them seen just once. The sequencing used peripheral blood, collected on day 0 of AZD1222 vaccination. The receptors originated from an adult in good health. Both conserved end residues are part of each CDR3. The order of the fields is V gene, J gene, clone size, D gene, CDR3 protein, CDR3 DNA. A D gene is named only where the DNA matches it firmly. Clone size is given for some rows only: seen once, a few or many times, or a class if the clone is expanded.

>TRBV6-6|TRBJ2-1|once|TRBD2
CASSIYSGGEYNEQFF
TGTGCCAGCAGCATTTATAGCGGGGGGGAGTACAATGAGCAGTTCTTC
>TRBV30|TRBJ2-1|once|-
CAWGTGWGSGNEQFF
TGTGCCTGGGGTACCGGATGGGGGTCGGGCAATGAGCAGTTCTTC
>TRBV4-3|TRBJ2-2|-|-
CASSRERNTGELFF
TGCGCCAGCTCTCGAGAGCGGAACACCGGGGAGCTGTTTTTT
>TRBV5-8|TRBJ2-1|-|-
CASSPGRPPWNFF
TGTGCCAGCAGCCCGGGCCGTCCCCCGTGGAACTTCTTC
>TRBV29-1|TRBJ1-6|-|TRBD1
CSVDLADRGNSPLHF
TGCAGCGTTGATTTGGCAGACAGGGGTAATTCACCCCTCCACTTT
>TRBV7-9|TRBJ1-1|-|-
CASSSRTGRYTEAFF
TGTGCCAGCAGCTCCCGGACGGGGCGCTACACTGAAGCTTTCTTT
>TRBV7-3|TRBJ2-1|-|TRBD2
CASSSSSGGIFNEQFF
TGTGCCAGCAGCTCTTCTAGCGGGGGTATATTCAATGAGCAGTTCTTC
>TRBV30|TRBJ2-2|few|-
CAWRTGRNTGELFF
TGTGCCTGGAGGACGGGGAGGAACACCGGGGAGCTGTTTTTT
>TRBV27|TRBJ2-2|-|-
CASSSRGYTGELFF
TGTGCCAGCAGTTCGCGGGGCTACACCGGGGAGCTGTTTTTT
>TRBV14|TRBJ2-5|-|TRBD2
CASSRLTMAGGGAQETQYF
TGTGCCAGCAGCCGCCTAACAATGGCGGGCGGGGGTGCTCAAGAGACCCAGTACTTC
>TRBV10-3|TRBJ1-5|-|-
CAISEIGQPQHF
TGTGCCATCAGTGAAATCGGGCAGCCCCAGCATTTT
>TRBV4-2|TRBJ2-7|-|-
CASSQDERSRFSSYEQYF
TGTGCCAGCAGCCAAGATGAGAGATCAAGGTTCAGCTCCTACGAGCAGTACTTC
>TRBV4-2|TRBJ2-3|-|-
CASRVGQTSTDTQYF
TGTGCCAGCAGGGTCGGGCAGACAAGCACAGATACGCAGTATTTT
>TRBV6-4|TRBJ2-2|-|TRBD2
CASRTLSGGSGELFF
TGTGCCAGCAGGACCCTAAGCGGGGGTTCCGGGGAGCTGTTTTTT
>TRBV9|TRBJ1-6|-|-
CASSVRVGNSPLHF
TGTGCCAGCAGCGTAAGGGTGGGGAATTCACCCCTCCACTTT
>TRBV28|TRBJ2-7|-|-
CASSRVGAVSNYEQYF
TGTGCCTCCTCCCGGGTCGGGGCAGTAAGTAACTACGAGCAGTACTTC
>TRBV6-6|TRBJ1-3|-|TRBD1
CASSQPGQGAGNTIYF
TGTGCCAGCAGTCAACCGGGACAGGGGGCTGGAAACACCATATATTTT
>TRBV4-1|TRBJ2-7|-|-
CASSQDLRFKGGGEQYF
TGCGCCAGCAGCCAAGATCTTCGTTTTAAAGGGGGAGGGGAGCAGTACTTC
>TRBV6-1|TRBJ2-4|once|TRBD2
CASSAIPGLAGGLAKNIQYF
TGTGCCAGCAGTGCCATCCCGGGACTAGCGGGGGGTCTTGCCAAAAACATTCAGTACTTC
>TRBV18|TRBJ1-2|-|-
CASSPQVEVTGRSNYGYTF
TGTGCCAGCTCACCCCAGGTAGAGGTCACGGGGAGATCTAACTATGGCTACACCTTC
>TRBV2|TRBJ1-4|-|-
CASREQASSEKLFF
TGTGCCAGCAGGGAACAGGCCTCGAGTGAAAAACTGTTTTTT
>TRBV7-9|TRBJ1-3|-|-
CASSPTGSGNTIYF
TGTGCCAGCAGCCCTACAGGGTCTGGAAACACCATATATTTT
>TRBV2|TRBJ2-1|-|TRBD2
CASSESLAGYKFEQFF
TGTGCCAGCAGTGAAAGTCTAGCGGGTTACAAATTTGAGCAGTTCTTC
>TRBV5-1|TRBJ2-1|-|TRBD2
CASSLVASSGGNNEQFF
TGCGCCAGCAGCTTGGTGGCGTCTAGCGGGGGGAACAATGAGCAGTTCTTC
>TRBV9|TRBJ1-5|-|-
CASSPAQGNQPQHF
TGTGCCAGCAGCCCGGCACAGGGCAATCAGCCCCAGCATTTT
>TRBV4-1|TRBJ1-1|-|-
CASSAQGTNTEAFF
TGCGCCAGCAGCGCCCAGGGGACGAACACTGAAGCTTTCTTT
>TRBV6-5|TRBJ2-4|-|TRBD1
CASSSGTALGNIQYF
TGTGCCAGCAGTTCGGGGACAGCCCTGGGAAACATTCAGTACTTC
>TRBV27|TRBJ2-2|once|-
CASSLDGNTGELFF
TGTGCCAGCAGTCTAGACGGGAACACCGGGGAGCTGTTTTTT
>TRBV9|TRBJ2-2|-|-
CASSVGWGRAGELFF
TGTGCCAGCAGCGTAGGTTGGGGACGGGCCGGGGAGCTGTTTTTT
>TRBV19|TRBJ1-2|-|-
CASNQGFAANYGYTF
TGTGCCAGTAATCAGGGGTTCGCAGCTAACTATGGCTACACCTTC
>TRBV9|TRBJ2-5|-|TRBD2
CASSAVAGSGGETQYF
TGTGCCAGCAGCGCCGTAGCGGGGTCCGGCGGAGAGACCCAGTACTTC
>TRBV19|TRBJ1-5|-|-
CASSLLGVYSNQPQHF
TGTGCCAGTAGTCTTCTTGGGGTCTATAGCAATCAGCCCCAGCATTTT
>TRBV6-5|TRBJ2-2|-|-
CASSYSKNSGELFF
TGTGCCAGCAGTTACTCCAAGAACAGCGGGGAGCTGTTTTTT
>TRBV29-1|TRBJ1-5|-|-
CSPRGAIQPQHF
TGCAGCCCCCGAGGGGCCATTCAGCCCCAGCATTTT
>TRBV19|TRBJ2-7|-|-
CASSRAAQEYEQYF
TGTGCCAGTAGTCGGGCAGCTCAGGAGTACGAGCAGTACTTC
>TRBV21-1|TRBJ1-5|-|-
CASSKEPGTPAVDGTYSNQPQHF
TGTGCCAGCAGCAAAGAGCCCGGGACGCCGGCGGTGGACGGTACATATAGCAATCAGCCCCAGCATTTT
>TRBV11-2|TRBJ2-7|-|TRBD1
CASSIGGSYEQYF
TGTGCCAGCAGCATAGGGGGCTCGTACGAGCAGTACTTC
>TRBV27|TRBJ1-6|-|-
CASTRVGSPLHF
TGTGCCAGCACCAGGGTAGGATCACCCCTCCACTTT
>TRBV27|TRBJ2-5|-|TRBD1
CASSLFTGGETQYF
TGTGCCAGCAGTTTATTCACAGGGGGGGAGACCCAGTACTTC
>TRBV6-5|TRBJ1-2|-|-
CASSWRGGYGYTF
TGTGCCAGCAGTTGGCGGGGGGGGTATGGCTACACCTTC
>TRBV5-1|TRBJ2-7|-|-
CASSYAYEQYF
TGCGCCAGCAGCTACGCCTACGAGCAGTACTTC
>TRBV7-2|TRBJ1-6|-|-
CASSLRGGTTPSPLHF
TGTGCCAGCAGCTTAAGAGGTGGGACAACTCCTTCACCCCTCCACTTT
>TRBV7-2|TRBJ2-1|-|TRBD2
CASSLAVGGGNEQFF
TGTGCCAGCAGCTTAGCCGTTGGGGGGGGCAATGAGCAGTTCTTC
>TRBV19|TRBJ1-5|few|-
CASSIRQGILSNQPQHF
TGTGCCAGTAGTATCCGGCAGGGAATATTAAGCAATCAGCCCCAGCATTTT
>TRBV7-9|TRBJ2-1|once|-
CASSLVAVYNEQFF
TGTGCCAGCAGCTTAGTTGCGGTCTACAATGAGCAGTTCTTC
>TRBV7-9|TRBJ2-7|-|-
CASSLMMGRSLEQYF
TGTGCCAGCAGCTTAATGATGGGGCGTTCACTCGAGCAGTACTTC
>TRBV29-1|TRBJ1-1|-|-
CSVEGATGGDTEAFF
TGCAGCGTTGAAGGGGCGACAGGTGGTGACACTGAAGCTTTCTTT
>TRBV27|TRBJ1-5|once|-
CASSQNRARNQPQHF
TGTGCCAGCAGTCAAAACAGGGCTCGGAATCAGCCCCAGCATTTT
>TRBV19|TRBJ2-2|-|TRBD2
CASSTGLAGTTGELFF
TGTGCCAGTAGTACGGGACTAGCGGGAACCACCGGGGAGCTGTTTTTT
>TRBV11-1|TRBJ2-3|once|-
CASSLKAGTQYF
TGTGCCAGCAGCTTAAAAGCGGGTACGCAGTATTTT
>TRBV11-2|TRBJ1-2|-|-
CASSSLLAGGEIGYTF
TGTGCCAGCAGCTCCCTCCTCGCTGGGGGTGAAATAGGCTACACCTTC
>TRBV6-5|TRBJ1-2|-|-
CASSRGGLGYGYTF
TGTGCCAGCTCTCGGGGGGGACTTGGCTATGGCTACACCTTC
>TRBV2|TRBJ1-2|-|-
CASNAAYGYTF
TGTGCCAGCAACGCCGCCTATGGCTACACCTTC
>TRBV28|TRBJ2-7|-|-
CASSFWGQGNYEQYF
TGTGCCAGCAGTTTCTGGGGACAAGGGAACTACGAGCAGTACTTC
>TRBV6-2/TRBV6-3|TRBJ1-1|-|TRBD1
CASSYYRGNTEAFF
TGTGCCAGCAGTTACTACAGGGGAAACACTGAAGCTTTCTTT
>TRBV19|TRBJ1-2|-|TRBD1
CASRTTGGEDGYTF
TGTGCCAGTAGAACGACAGGGGGCGAAGATGGCTACACCTTC